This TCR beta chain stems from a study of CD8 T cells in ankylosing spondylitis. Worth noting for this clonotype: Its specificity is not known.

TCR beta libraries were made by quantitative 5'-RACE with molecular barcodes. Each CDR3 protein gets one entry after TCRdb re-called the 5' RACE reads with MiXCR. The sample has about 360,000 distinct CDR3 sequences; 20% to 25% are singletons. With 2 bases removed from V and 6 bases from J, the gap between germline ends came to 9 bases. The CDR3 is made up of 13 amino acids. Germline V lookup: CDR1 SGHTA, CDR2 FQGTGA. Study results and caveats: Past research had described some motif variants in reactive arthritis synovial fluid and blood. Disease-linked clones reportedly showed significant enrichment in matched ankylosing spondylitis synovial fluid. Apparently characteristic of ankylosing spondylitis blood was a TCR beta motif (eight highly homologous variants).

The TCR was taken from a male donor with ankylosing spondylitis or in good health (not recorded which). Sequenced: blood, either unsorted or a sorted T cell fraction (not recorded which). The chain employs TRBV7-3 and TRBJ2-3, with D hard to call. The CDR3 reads CASSLLTGDTQYF. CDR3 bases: TGTGCCAGCAGCTTACTGACTGGCGATACGCAGTATTTT.